Detailed here is one T cell receptor (beta chain). The data belong to a study of T cell responses to AZD1222 COVID-19 vaccine. Data came from immunoSEQ multiplex PCR; TCRdb stores just in-frame clones and leaves some out. The sample includes roughly 200,000 clones, 90% to 95% of them seen just once. This CDR3 has 15 amino acids. V lost 7 bases and J lost 4, with 18 bases in between. From germline, CDR1 is SNHLY and CDR2 FYNNEI. The J gene is TRBJ2-3, the V gene TRBV2, with D possibly matching TRBD1 (5 bases). The sample consisted of peripheral blood, taken 28 days after the second dose of the MenACWY control vaccine. The sequence was obtained from an adult who received the MenACWY meningococcal vaccine as a control. The CDR3 sequence is CASTTGSRVSDTQYF. Written as DNA, the CDR3 is TGTGCCAGCACCACAGGATCGCGCGTATCAGATACGCAGTATTTT. Variable domain in full (rest from reference TRBV2 and TRBJ2-3): EPEVTQTPSHQVTQMGQEVILRCVPISNHLYFYWYRQILGQKVEFLVSFYNNEISEKSEIFDDQFSVERPDGSNFTLKIRSTKLEDSAMYFCASTTGSRVSDTQYFGPGTRLTVL.